This T cell receptor beta chain was identified in a study of T cells after somatic rescue of genetic block (dated by TCRdb to the early 2020s). Background for the entire study: What the study looked at was long-term robustness, specifically in a T-cell system that came about through somatic rescue of a genetic block in T-cell development.

Spanning cysteine to phenylalanine, the CDR3 consists of 15 amino acids. Solely the CDR3 DNA is kept, with 45 bases framed from the first base. V is clipped by 2 bases and J by 0 bases, and the sequence between their germline boundaries is 8 bases long. The germline V gene supplies CDR1 MGHRA and CDR2 YSYEKL. Libraries came from the immunoSEQ multiplex PCR assay. Held by TCRdb, this immuneACCESS table contains in-frame sequences only and omits some clones. Under half of the omission traces to an unresolved V gene where checked; the cause of the rest is unknown. This sample has 55,000 or so clones in its table, and around 96% of those were observed once. The biggest ten clones account for around 0.083% of the sample. Note on this clone: What antigen it recognizes has not been identified. Nothing much larger sits one base from this clone, and base qualities are not available.

Sequencing was carried out using peripheral blood mononuclear cells (PBMCs). This sequence was found in a child in the first two years of life. This receptor chain uses TRBV4-1 and TRBJ2-1; the D gene cannot be resolved reliably. The nucleotide sequence is given as TGCGCCAGCAGCCAATTCGCGAGCTCCTACAATGAGCAGTTCTTC. It codes for CASSQFASSYNEQFF.